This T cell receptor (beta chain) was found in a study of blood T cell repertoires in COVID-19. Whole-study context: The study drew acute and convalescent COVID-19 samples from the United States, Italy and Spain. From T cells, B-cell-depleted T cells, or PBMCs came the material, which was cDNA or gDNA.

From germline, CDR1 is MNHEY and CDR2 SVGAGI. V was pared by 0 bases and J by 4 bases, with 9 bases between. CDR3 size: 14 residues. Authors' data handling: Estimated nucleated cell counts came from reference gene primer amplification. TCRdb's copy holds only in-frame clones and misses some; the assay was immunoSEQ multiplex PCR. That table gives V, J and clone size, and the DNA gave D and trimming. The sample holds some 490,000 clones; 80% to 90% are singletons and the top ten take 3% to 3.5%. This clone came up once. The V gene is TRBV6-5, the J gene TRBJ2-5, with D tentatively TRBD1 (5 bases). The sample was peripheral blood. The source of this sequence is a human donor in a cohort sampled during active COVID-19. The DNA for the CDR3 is TGTGCCAGCAGTTACTCGAGCAGGGTAGAGACCCAGTACTTC. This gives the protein CASSYSSRVETQYF.